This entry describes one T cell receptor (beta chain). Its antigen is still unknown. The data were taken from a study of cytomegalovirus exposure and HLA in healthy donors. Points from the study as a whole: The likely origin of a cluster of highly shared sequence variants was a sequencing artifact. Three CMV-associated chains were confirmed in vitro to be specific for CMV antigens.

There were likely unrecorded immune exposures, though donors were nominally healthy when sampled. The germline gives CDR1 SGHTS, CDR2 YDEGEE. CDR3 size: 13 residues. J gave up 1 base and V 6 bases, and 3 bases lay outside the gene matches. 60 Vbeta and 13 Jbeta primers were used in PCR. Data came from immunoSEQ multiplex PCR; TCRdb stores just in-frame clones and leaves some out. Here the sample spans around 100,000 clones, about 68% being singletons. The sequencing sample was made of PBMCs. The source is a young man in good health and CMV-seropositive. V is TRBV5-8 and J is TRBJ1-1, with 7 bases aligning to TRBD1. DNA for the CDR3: TGTGCCAGCACCCGGACAGGGAACACTGAAGCTTTCTTT. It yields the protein CASTRTGNTEAFF.